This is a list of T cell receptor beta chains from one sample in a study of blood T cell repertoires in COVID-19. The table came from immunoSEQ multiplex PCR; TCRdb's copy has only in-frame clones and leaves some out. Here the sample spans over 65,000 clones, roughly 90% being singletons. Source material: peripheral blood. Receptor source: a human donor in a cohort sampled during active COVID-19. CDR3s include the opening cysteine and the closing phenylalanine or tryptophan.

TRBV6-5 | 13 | CASSYSQGFGYTF
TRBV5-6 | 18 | CASSLSSGRGSSTDTQYF
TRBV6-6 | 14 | CASSFSGSRFEQYF
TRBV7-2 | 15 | CASSLVGTSHNEQFF
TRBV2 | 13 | CASHRTNYNEQFF
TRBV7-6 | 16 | CASSYTSGPSTDTQYF
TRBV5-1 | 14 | CASSLVSGLETQYF
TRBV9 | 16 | CASSARLAGTQGEQYF
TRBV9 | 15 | CASSLRGTYNEKLFF
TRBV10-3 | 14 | CAISEPGSDYEQYF
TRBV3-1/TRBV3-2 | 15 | CASSQSTGGNQPQHF
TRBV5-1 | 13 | CASSFRLNNEQFF
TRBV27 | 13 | CASSFATGDTQYF
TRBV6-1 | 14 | CASSEVVDETEAFF
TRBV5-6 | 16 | CASSDSGQGASGELFF
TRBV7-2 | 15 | CASSLTAGGIYEQYF
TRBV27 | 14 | CASSPNTGENEQYF
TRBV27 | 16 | CASSFNREWRPDTQYF
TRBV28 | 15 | CASSLPGQSDDEQYF
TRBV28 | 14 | CASSLNRSTDTQYF
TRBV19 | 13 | CASRNRGQDTQYF
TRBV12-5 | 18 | CASGLGTWTSGGYNEQFF
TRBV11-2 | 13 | CASRRTGDNEQFF
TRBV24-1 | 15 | CATSDPSGSTETQYF
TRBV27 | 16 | CASSFGVGLASETQYF
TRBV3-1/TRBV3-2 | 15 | CASSQAASGRYEQYF
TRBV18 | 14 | CASSPTGGTDTQYF
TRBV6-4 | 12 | CASSQGTGELFF
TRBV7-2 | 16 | CASSLGTGRKYNEQFF
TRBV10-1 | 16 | CASSDVAGGHTGELFF
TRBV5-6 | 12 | CASSWQGDTQYF